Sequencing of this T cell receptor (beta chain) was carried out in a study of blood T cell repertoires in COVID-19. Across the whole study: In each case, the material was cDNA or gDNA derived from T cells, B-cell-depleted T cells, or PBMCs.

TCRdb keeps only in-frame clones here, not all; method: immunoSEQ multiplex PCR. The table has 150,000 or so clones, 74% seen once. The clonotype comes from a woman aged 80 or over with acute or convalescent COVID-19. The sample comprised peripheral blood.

As DNA, the CDR3 is TGTGCCAGCAGCTTAGTAGCCGGAGCTGGTACTGAAGCTTTCTTT. It encodes CASSLVAGAGTEAFF. V is TRBV7-9 and J is TRBJ1-1; D remains unclear. Germline loops: CDR1 SEHNR, CDR2 FQNEAQ (reference sequence). The ends were cut back, 1 base at V and 5 bases at J, with 14 bases in the middle. This CDR3 is built from 15 residues. The full variable domain, rest sourced from reference TRBV7-9 and TRBJ1-1, is DTGVSQNPRHKITKRGQNVTFRCDPISEHNRLYWYRQTLGQGPEFLTYFQNEAQLEKSRLLSDRFSAERPKGSFSTLEIQRTEQGDSAMYLCASSLVAGAGTEAFFGQGTRLTVV.